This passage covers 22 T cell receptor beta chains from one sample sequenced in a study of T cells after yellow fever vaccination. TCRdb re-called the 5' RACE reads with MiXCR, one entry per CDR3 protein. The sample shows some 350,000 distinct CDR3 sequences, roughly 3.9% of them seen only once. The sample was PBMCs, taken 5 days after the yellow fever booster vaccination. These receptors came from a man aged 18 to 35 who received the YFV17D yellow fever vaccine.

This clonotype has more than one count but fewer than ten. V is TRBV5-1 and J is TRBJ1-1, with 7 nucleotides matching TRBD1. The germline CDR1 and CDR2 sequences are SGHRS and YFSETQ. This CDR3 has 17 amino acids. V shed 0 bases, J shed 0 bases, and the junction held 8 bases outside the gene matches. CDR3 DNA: TGCGCCAGCAGCTTGGAAGAGGGGGCCCCTATGAACACTGAAGCTTTCTTT. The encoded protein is CASSLEEGAPMNTEAFF.

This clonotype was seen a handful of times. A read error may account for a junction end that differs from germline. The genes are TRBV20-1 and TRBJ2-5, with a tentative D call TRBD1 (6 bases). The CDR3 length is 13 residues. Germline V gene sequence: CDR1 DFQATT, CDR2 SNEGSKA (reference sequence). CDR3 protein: CSARDAKGGYPDF. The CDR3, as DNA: TGCAGTGCTAGAGATGCGAAAGGGGGTTATCCCGACTTC.

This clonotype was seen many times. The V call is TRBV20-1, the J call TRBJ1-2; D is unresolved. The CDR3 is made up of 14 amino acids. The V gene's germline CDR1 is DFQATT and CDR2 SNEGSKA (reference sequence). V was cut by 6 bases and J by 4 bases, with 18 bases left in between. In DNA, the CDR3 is TGCAGTGCCCCACCGACGGTCCCGTCCTATGGCTACACCTTC. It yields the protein CSAPPTVPSYGYTF.

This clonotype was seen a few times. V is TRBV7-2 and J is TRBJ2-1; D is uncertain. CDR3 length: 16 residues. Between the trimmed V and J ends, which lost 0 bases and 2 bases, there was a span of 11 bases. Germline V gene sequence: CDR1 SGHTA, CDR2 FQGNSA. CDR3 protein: CASSLAFFSAYNEQFF. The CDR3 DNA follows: TGTGCCAGCAGCTTAGCTTTTTTTTCGGCCTACAATGAGCAGTTCTTC. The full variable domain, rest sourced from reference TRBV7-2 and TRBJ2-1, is GAGVSQSPSNKVTEKGKDVELRCDPISGHTALYWYRQSLGQGLEFLIYFQGNSAPDKSGLPSDRFSAERTGGSVSTLTIQRTQQEDSAVYLCASSLAFFSAYNEQFFGPGTRLTVL.

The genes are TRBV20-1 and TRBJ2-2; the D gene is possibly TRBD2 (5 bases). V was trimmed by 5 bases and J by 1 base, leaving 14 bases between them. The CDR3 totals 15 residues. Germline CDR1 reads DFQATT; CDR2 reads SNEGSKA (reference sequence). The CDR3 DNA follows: TGCAGTGCTGTTCGGCCGGAGGAGAACACCGGGGAGCTGTTTTTT. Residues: CSAVRPEENTGELFF.

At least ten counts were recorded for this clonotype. As DNA, the CDR3 is TGCGCCAGCAGCCAAGCAGCGGGAGGACCTTGGAACTATGGCTACACCTTC. Amino acids: CASSQAAGGPWNYGYTF. The gene calls are TRBV4-1 and TRBJ1-2; the D is unclear. Germline lookup yields CDR1 MGHRA and CDR2 YSYEKL. V dropped 1 base and J dropped 2 bases, with 17 bases sitting between them. This CDR3 has 17 residues.

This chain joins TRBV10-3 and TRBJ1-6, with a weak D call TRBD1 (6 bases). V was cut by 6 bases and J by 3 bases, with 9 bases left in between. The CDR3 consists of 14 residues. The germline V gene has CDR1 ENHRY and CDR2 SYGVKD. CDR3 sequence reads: CAISLGGYNSPLHF. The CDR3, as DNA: TGTGCCATCAGCCTAGGGGGCTATAATTCACCCCTCCACTTT.

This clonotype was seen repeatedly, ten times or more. The CDR3 region is CASSLGLGADTQYF. CDR3 sequence (DNA): TGTGCCAGCAGCTTGGGACTAGGTGCAGATACGCAGTATTTT. The chain joins TRBV5-8 to TRBJ2-3; D might be TRBD2 (6 bases). Germline V gives CDR1 SGHTS, CDR2 YDEGEE. Between the trimmed V and J ends, which lost 0 bases and 4 bases, there was a span of 9 bases. This CDR3 is built from 14 residues.

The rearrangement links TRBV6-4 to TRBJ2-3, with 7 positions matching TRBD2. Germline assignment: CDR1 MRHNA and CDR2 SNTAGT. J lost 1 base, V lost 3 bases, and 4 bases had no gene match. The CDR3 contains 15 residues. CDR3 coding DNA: TGTGCCAGCAGTGAAGGGAGGGGCGGCACAGATACGCAGTATTTT. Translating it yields CASSEGRGGTDTQYF.

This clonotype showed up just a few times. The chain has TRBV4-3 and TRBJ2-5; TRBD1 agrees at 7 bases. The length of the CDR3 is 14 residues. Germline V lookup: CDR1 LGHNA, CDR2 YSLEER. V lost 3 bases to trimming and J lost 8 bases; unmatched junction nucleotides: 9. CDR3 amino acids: CASSHAGTAATQYF. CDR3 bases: TGCGCCAGCAGCCATGCCGGGACAGCGGCTACCCAGTACTTC.

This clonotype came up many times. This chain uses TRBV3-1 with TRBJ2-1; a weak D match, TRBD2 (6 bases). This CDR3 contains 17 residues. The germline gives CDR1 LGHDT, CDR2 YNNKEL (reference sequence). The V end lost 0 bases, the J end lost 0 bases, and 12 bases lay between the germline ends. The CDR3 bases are TGTGCCAGCAGCCAAGATCTTAGCGGTGACTCCTACAATGAGCAGTTCTTC. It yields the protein CASSQDLSGDSYNEQFF.

CDR3 in amino acids: CASSPTGQGIADTQYF. For the CDR3, the DNA is TGTGCCAGCAGTCCTACGGGACAGGGCATCGCAGATACGCAGTATTTT. This chain links TRBV28 with TRBJ2-3, with 9 bases identical to TRBD1. V shed 5 bases and J 4 bases; nucleotides not matched to a gene: 10. The CDR3 is 16 amino acids. In germline, CDR1 is MDHEN, CDR2 SYDVKM.

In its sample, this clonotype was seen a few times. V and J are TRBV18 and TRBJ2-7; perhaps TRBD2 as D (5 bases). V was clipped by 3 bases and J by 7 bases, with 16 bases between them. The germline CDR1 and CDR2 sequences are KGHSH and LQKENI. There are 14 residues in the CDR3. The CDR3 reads CASSPPGRRGEQYV. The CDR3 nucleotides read TGTGCCAGCTCACCGCCAGGACGACGGGGAGAGCAGTACGTC.

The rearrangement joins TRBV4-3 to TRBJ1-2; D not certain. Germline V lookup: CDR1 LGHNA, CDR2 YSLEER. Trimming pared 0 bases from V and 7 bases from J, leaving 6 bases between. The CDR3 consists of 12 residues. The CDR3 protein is CASSQDMAGYTF. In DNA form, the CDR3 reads TGCGCCAGCAGCCAAGATATGGCTGGCTACACCTTC.

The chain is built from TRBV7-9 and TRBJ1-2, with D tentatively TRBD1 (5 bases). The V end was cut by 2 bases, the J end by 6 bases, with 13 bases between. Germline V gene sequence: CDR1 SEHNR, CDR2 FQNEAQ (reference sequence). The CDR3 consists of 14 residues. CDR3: CASSLIAGTDGYTF. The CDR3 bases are TGTGCCAGCAGCTTAATCGCTGGGACGGATGGCTACACCTTC.

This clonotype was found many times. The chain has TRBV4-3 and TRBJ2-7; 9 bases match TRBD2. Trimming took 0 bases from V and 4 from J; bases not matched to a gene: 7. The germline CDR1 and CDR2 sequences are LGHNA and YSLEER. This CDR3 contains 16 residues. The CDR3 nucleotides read TGCGCCAGCAGCCAAGATATTAGCGGGGGTTGGTACGAGCAGTACTTC. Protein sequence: CASSQDISGGWYEQYF.

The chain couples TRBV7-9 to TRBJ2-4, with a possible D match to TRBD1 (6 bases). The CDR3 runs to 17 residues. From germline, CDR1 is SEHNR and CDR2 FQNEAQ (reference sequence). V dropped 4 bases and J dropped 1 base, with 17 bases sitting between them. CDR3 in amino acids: CASSSNPGVGAKNIQYF. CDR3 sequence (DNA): TGTGCCAGCAGCTCAAACCCAGGGGTGGGGGCCAAAAACATTCAGTACTTC.

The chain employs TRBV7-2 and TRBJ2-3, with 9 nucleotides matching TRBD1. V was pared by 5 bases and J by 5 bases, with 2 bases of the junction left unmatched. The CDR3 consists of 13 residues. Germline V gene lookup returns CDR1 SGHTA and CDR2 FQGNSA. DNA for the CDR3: TGTGCCAGCAGCGACAGGGGGATAGATACGCAGTATTTT. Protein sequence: CASSDRGIDTQYF.

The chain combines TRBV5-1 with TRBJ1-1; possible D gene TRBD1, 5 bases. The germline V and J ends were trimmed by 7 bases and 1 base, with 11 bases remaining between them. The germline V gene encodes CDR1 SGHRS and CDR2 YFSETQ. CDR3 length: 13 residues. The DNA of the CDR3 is TGCGCCAGCGACCCGACAGAGAACACTGAAGCTTTCTTT. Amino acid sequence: CASDPTENTEAFF.

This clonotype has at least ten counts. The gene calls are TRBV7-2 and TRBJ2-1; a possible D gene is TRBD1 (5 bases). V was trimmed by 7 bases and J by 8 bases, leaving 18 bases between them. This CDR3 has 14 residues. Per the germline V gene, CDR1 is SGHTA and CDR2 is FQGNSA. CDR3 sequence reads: CASNPRLGQDEQFF. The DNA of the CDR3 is TGTGCCAGCAACCCTAGGTTGGGGCAGGATGAGCAGTTCTTC.

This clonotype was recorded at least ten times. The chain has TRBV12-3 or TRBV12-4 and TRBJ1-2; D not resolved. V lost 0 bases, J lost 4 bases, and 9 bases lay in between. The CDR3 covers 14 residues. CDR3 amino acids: CASSLAGYSYGYTF. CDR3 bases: TGTGCCAGCAGTTTAGCGGGCTACAGCTATGGCTACACCTTC.

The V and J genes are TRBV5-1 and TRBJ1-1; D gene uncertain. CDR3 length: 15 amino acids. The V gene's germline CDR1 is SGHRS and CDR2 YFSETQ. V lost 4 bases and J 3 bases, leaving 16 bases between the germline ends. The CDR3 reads CASSLSYSSYTEAFF. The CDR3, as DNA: TGCGCCAGCAGCCTCAGCTACTCGTCATACACTGAAGCTTTCTTT.